Shown below are 23 T cell receptor beta chains from a single sample sequenced in a study of CD8+CD57+ T cells in acquired aplastic anemia. Whoever was chosen for sequencing had shown CD8+CD57+ cell expansion by flow cytometry. TCR beta VDJ and CDR3 were profiled, and genomic DNA was the template. Via MiXCR, TCRdb re-called the reads, giving one row per CDR3 protein. Altogether roughly 250,000 distinct CDR3 sequences are present, roughly 82% being singletons, with the ten largest covering about two fifths. Sequencing input: sorted CD4+, CD8+, or CD8+CD57+ T cells (not recorded which) from PBMCs. The source of these receptors is a human donor with aplastic anemia.

The chain employs TRBV20-1 and TRBJ2-1; 7 positions match TRBD1. V lost 4 bases, J lost 1 base, and 7 bases stayed unmatched. Germline V CDR1 and CDR2: DFQATT, SNEGSKA (reference sequence). This CDR3 contains 15 residues. CDR3 in DNA: TGCAGTGCTACCATCGGGGACAGTTCCTACAATGAGCAGTTCTTC. This encodes CSATIGDSSYNEQFF.

The chain has TRBV2 and TRBJ2-5; D is possibly TRBD1 (6 bases). CDR1 and CDR2 (germline): SNHLY, FYNNEI. Trimming cost V 6 bases and J 10 bases, with 21 bases left between them. The CDR3 spans 14 residues. CDR3 nucleotide sequence: TGTGCCAGCAGCCAGAGGGGGTTAGATGCGAACCAGTACTTC. Translating gives CASSQRGLDANQYF.

Comments on this clonotype: The junction departs from germline at one end; a sequencing error may be responsible. The chain is built from TRBV9 and TRBJ2-1; D perhaps matches TRBD2 (6 bases). The CDR3 has 15 amino acids. Germline V lookup: CDR1 SGDLS, CDR2 YYNGEE. CDR3 sequence: CASSAGTGGIDTQFF. CDR3 nucleotides: TGTGCCAGTAGCGCCGGGACTGGCGGAATAGATACGCAGTTCTTC.

The gene calls are TRBV20-1 and TRBJ1-2, with D unresolved. The CDR3 length is 12 residues. V gave up 0 bases and J gave up 3 bases, with 5 bases separating them. Germline V CDR1 and CDR2: DFQATT, SNEGSKA (reference sequence). CDR3 nucleotide sequence: TGCAGTGCTAGAGATGGGGACTATGGCTACACCTTC. It specifies CSARDGDYGYTF.

Note on this clonotype: At one of its ends the junction is not consistent with the germline gene, which may arise from a read error. This rearrangement joins TRBV19 to TRBJ1-1; D is ambiguous. The CDR3 has 15 amino acids. The germline V gene encodes CDR1 LNHDA and CDR2 SQIVND (reference sequence). The CDR3 DNA reads as TGTGCCAGCAGTATAACTATGAGAGCCTACACTGAGGCTTTCTTT. This sequence encodes CASSITMRAYTEAFF.

This clonotype was observed once. The junction departs from the called germline gene at one end, perhaps through a read error. The J gene is TRBJ1-5, the V gene TRBV5-1, with TRBD1 as a possible D gene (5 bases). Germline assignment: CDR1 SGHRS and CDR2 YFSETQ. The CDR3 is 15 residues long. DNA for the CDR3: TGTGCCGGCAGCCCTAGCCTAAGGGGCGGTCAGCCCCAGCATTTT. Translated: CAGSPSLRGGQPQHF.

Details on this clonotype: The junction departs from the called germline gene at one end, perhaps through a read error. The chain links TRBV2 to TRBJ2-3; a possible D gene is TRBD1 (5 bases). CDR3 length equals 13 residues. CDR1 and CDR2 from the germline V gene are SNHLY and FYNNEI. The CDR3 DNA is TGTGCCAGCGGGGCCTCGGACACACATACGCAGTATTTT. Protein product: CASGASDTHTQYF.

The gene calls are TRBV5-6 and TRBJ2-1, with a possible D match to TRBD2 (6 bases). Trimming removed 1 base from V and 6 bases from J, with 14 bases in between. From germline, CDR1 is SGHDT and CDR2 YYEEEE. This CDR3 has 15 residues. This CDR3 is CASSLREVASNEQFF. The CDR3, as DNA: TGTGCCAGCAGCTTGAGGGAGGTAGCGTCCAATGAGCAGTTCTTC.

This clonotype was detected many times. This chain joins TRBV10-3 and TRBJ1-1, with D tentatively TRBD1 (6 bases). V was cut by 3 bases and J by 5 bases, with 16 bases left in between. Germline values: CDR1 ENHRY, CDR2 SYGVKD. The CDR3 contains 15 residues. The CDR3 spells CAISEKTGIWTEAFF. DNA of the CDR3: TGTGCCATCAGTGAAAAAACAGGGATATGGACTGAAGCTTTCTTT.

The gene calls are TRBV7-3 and TRBJ2-3, with D tentatively TRBD2 (6 bases). CDR3 length equals 13 residues. V lost 8 bases, J lost 10 bases, and 19 bases lay in between. Per germline, CDR1 SGHTA and CDR2 FQGTGA. The CDR3 region has the DNA TGTGCCAGCGGGTACGGGGGAACACCCGCGCAGTATTTT. It yields the protein CASGYGGTPAQYF.

The rearrangement joins TRBV13 to TRBJ2-3; 8 bases are a match to TRBD2. The CDR3 loop spans 14 amino acids. Germline V gene lookup returns CDR1 PRHDT and CDR2 FYEKMQ (reference sequence). Trimming cost V 10 bases and J 6 bases; bases outside gene matches: 12. CDR3 loop: CATHLAGGPDTQYF. The DNA for the CDR3 is TGTGCCACCCACCTTGCGGGAGGTCCCGATACGCAGTATTTT.

The gene calls are TRBV7-8 and TRBJ2-3, with D possibly being TRBD2 (6 bases). This CDR3 has 14 amino acids. Trimming removed 3 bases at V and 1 base at J, with 8 bases between. In germline, CDR1 is SGHVS, CDR2 FQNEAQ. The CDR3 DNA is TGTGCCAGCAGCTTGGGGGAGGGCACAGATACGCAGTATTTT. This translates into CASSLGEGTDTQYF.

This clonotype has more than one count but fewer than ten. This chain links TRBV20-1 with TRBJ2-7, with 10 bases aligning to TRBD1. This CDR3 has 14 residues. V shed 0 bases and J 2 bases; nucleotides not matched to a gene: 1. The germline CDR1 and CDR2 sequences are DFQATT and SNEGSKA (reference sequence). In DNA form, the CDR3 reads TGCAGTGCTAGAGACGGGACAGGGGCCTACGAGCAGTACTTC. It yields the protein CSARDGTGAYEQYF.

Notes on this clonotype: Here the CDR3 omits its conserved ending phenylalanine or tryptophan, so a read error is the likely source. It is unclear where the CDR3 begins or ends on the DNA, so no DNA is shown, and the CDR3 is as TCRdb lists it. V usage is TRBV15 and J usage is TRBJ2-5. Germline CDR1 reads LNHNV; CDR2 reads YYDKDF (reference sequence). Termini included, the CDR3 measures 14 amino acids. CDR3 residues: CATSTRSVQETLHL.

This clonotype was detected ten times or more. The CDR3 region is CASRAFGEKLFF. The CDR3 bases are TGTGCCAGCAGAGCCTTTGGAGAAAAACTGTTTTTT. The chain combines TRBV12-3 or TRBV12-4 with TRBJ1-4; D ambiguous. This CDR3 spans 12 amino acids. Trimming took 6 bases from V and 8 from J, leaving 10 bases between them.

The chain uses TRBV7-8 and TRBJ2-5; perhaps D is TRBD1 or TRBD2 (7 bases each). Germline values: CDR1 SGHVS, CDR2 FQNEAQ. The CDR3 sequence is 14 residues long. V was cut by 5 bases and J by 7 bases, with 17 bases left in between. The CDR3 region is CASSRGRGGLTQYF. CDR3 in DNA: TGTGCCAGCAGCAGAGGCAGGGGGGGATTGACCCAGTACTTC.

The CDR3 nucleotides are TGCGCCAGCAGCCGAGGGTACAGTAATTCACCCCTCCACTTT. Translated: CASSRGYSNSPLHF. V and J are TRBV4-3 and TRBJ1-6; D unclear. This CDR3 is built from 14 residues. Germline loops: CDR1 LGHNA, CDR2 YSLEER. The germline V and J ends were trimmed by 4 bases and 6 bases, with 10 bases remaining between them.

V and J are TRBV2 and TRBJ2-3; D possibly uses TRBD1 or TRBD2 (5 bases each). Between the trimmed V and J ends, which lost 6 bases and 8 bases, there was a span of 21 bases. The CDR3 consists of 15 residues. Germline V lookup: CDR1 SNHLY, CDR2 FYNNEI. CDR3 residues: CASSDERGVGGTQYF. As DNA, the CDR3 is TGTGCCAGCAGCGACGAGAGGGGTGTAGGAGGTACGCAGTATTTT.

The DNA for the CDR3 is TGTGCCAGCAGCTTTGATCTGGCAGGGAACACCCTTTCTTTCTTT. The encoded protein is CASSFDLAGNTLSFF. The chain recombines TRBV7-8 with TRBJ1-1; the D gene is possibly TRBD1 (5 bases). Germline V gene sequence: CDR1 SGHVS, CDR2 FQNEAQ. Trimming pared 3 bases from V and 12 bases from J, leaving 23 bases between. The CDR3 covers 15 residues.

On this clonotype: The CDR3 carries no conserved terminal phenylalanine or tryptophan, so it likely arises from a read error. Because the CDR3's place on the DNA is in doubt, the DNA is left out and the CDR3 is given as listed by TCRdb. The rearrangement uses TRBV13 and TRBJ2-4; TRBD1, as called in the table, went unchecked against the DNA. The CDR3 adds up to 12 amino acids, both ends counted. Per germline, CDR1 PRHDT and CDR2 FYEKMQ (reference sequence). The chain's CDR3 is CASSSRERGLDY.

The chain couples TRBV11-3 to TRBJ2-7; the D gene is possibly TRBD1 (5 bases). Trimming cost V 4 bases and J 6 bases, with 22 bases left between them. Looked up from germline, CDR1 is SGHNT and CDR2 is YENEEA. This CDR3 spans 16 amino acids. CDR3 in DNA: TGTGCCAGCAGCTCCCGGTTTGGGGCGAACCTGGCCGAGCAGTACGTC. Amino acids: CASSSRFGANLAEQYV.

The chain joins TRBV5-1 to TRBJ2-6; a weak D match, TRBD1 (6 bases). Trimming cost V 1 base and J 9 bases, with 14 bases left between them. The CDR3 is made up of 15 amino acids. Germline loops: CDR1 SGHRS, CDR2 YFSETQ. The CDR3 nucleotides read TGCGCCAGCAGCTTGTTGGCAGGGGCAAACAACGTCCTGACTTTC. Translated, it gives CASSLLAGANNVLTF.

This clonotype was counted only a few times. A read error may account for a junction end that differs from germline. V and J are TRBV7-8 and TRBJ2-5; D ambiguous. The CDR3 totals 14 residues. Per germline, CDR1 SGHVS and CDR2 FQNEAQ. This CDR3 reads CASSLGSGHETQYF. CDR3 coding DNA: TGTGCCAGCAGCTTAGGCTCAGGCCACGAGACCCAGTATTTC.